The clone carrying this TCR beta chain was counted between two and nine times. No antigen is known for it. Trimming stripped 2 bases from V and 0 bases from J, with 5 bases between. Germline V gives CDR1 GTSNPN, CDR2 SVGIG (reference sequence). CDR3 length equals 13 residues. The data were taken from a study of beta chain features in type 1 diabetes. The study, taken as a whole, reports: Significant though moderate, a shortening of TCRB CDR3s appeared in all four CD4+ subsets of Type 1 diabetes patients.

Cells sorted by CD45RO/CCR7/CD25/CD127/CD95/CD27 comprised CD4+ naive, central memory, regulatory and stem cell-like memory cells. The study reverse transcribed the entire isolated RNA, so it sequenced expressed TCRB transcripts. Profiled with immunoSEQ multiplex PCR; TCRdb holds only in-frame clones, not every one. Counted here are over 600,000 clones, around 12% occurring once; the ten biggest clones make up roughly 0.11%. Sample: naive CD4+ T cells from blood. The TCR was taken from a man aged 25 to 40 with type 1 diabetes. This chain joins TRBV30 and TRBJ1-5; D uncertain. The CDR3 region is CAWSINSNQPQHF. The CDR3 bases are TGTGCCTGGAGTATCAATAGCAATCAGCCCCAGCATTTT. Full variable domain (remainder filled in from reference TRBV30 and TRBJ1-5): SQTIHQWPATLVQPVGSPLSLECTVEGTSNPNLYWYRQAAGRGLQLLFYSVGIGQISSEVPQNLSASRPQDRQFILSSKKLLLSDSGFYLCAWSINSNQPQHFGDGTRLSIL.